This record covers a single T cell receptor beta chain. The antigen is unknown. This sample was taken from a study of cytomegalovirus exposure and HLA in healthy donors. The PCR was carried out with 60 Vbeta primers and 13 Jbeta primers. Assay: immunoSEQ multiplex PCR; the TCRdb copy retains only in-frame clones and omits some. Among under 200,000 clones, more than 75% were seen once, and the ten largest hold roughly 2.6%. Regarding the study as a whole: The HLA-A and HLA-B alleles of most subjects were reportedly predicted accurately from TCR beta sequences. Earlier analysis yielded a pattern in which most TCR beta V segments were productive about 90% or about 30% of the time. Highly shared sequence variants in one cluster were likely a sequencing artifact.

With 4 bases clipped from V and 4 bases from J, the junction kept 7 bases outside the gene matches. This CDR3 spans 15 amino acids. Germline CDR1 SNHLY, CDR2 FYNNEI. Although they were nominally healthy when sampled, donors likely had unrecorded immune exposures. The V gene is TRBV2, the J gene TRBJ2-1, with TRBD2 identical over 7 bases. The sample consisted of PBMCs. This receptor was obtained from a woman in her 50s in good health and CMV-seropositive. The CDR3 DNA reads TGTGCCAGCAGTGTGTTGTCGGGGGGTTACAATGAGCAGTTCTTC. This gives the protein CASSVLSGGYNEQFF. The whole variable domain, remainder taken from reference TRBV2 and TRBJ2-1, is EPEVTQTPSHQVTQMGQEVILRCVPISNHLYFYWYRQILGQKVEFLVSFYNNEISEKSEIFDDQFSVERPDGSNFTLKIRSTKLEDSAMYFCASSVLSGGYNEQFFGPGTRLTVL.